Below, 3 T cell receptor beta chains from the same sample are listed, as sequenced in a study of blood T cells in healthy people across ages. Primers used in a second PCR of about 7 to 12 cycles were a sample-barcoded 5' primer and a J-beta primer mix. TCRdb called the 5' RACE reads again in MiXCR, with one record for every CDR3 protein. Among 1.5 million to 2 million distinct CDR3 sequences listed, around half were seen once. Sequenced material: blood. These receptors all stem from a woman in her thirties or forties in good health.

The rearrangement uses TRBV18 and TRBJ1-6; the D gene is possibly TRBD1 (5 bases). This CDR3 region has 17 residues. V dropped 2 bases and J dropped 1 base, with 12 bases sitting between them. Germline V lookup: CDR1 KGHSH, CDR2 LQKENI. The CDR3 loop is CASSPSQGGSYNSPLHF. CDR3 nucleotide sequence: TGTGCCAGCTCACCAAGCCAGGGAGGATCCTATAATTCACCCCTCCACTTT. Full variable domain (remainder filled in from reference TRBV18 and TRBJ1-6): NAGVMQNPRHLVRRRGQEARLRCSPMKGHSHVYWYRQLPEEGLKFMVYLQKENIIDESGMPKERFSAEFPKEGPSILRIQQVVRGDSAAYFCASSPSQGGSYNSPLHFGNGTRLTVT.

This CDR3 is CASSSQGTFEKLFF. The CDR3 bases are TGTGCCAGCAGCTCACAGGGGACCTTTGAAAAACTGTTTTTT. The chain links TRBV5-6 to TRBJ1-4; 7 bases fit TRBD1. The CDR3 contains 14 residues. V shed 3 bases and J 7 bases; nucleotides not matched to a gene: 6. Looked up from germline, CDR1 is SGHDT and CDR2 is YYEEEE.

This sequence joins TRBV29-1 and TRBJ2-7, with D unresolved. The CDR3 runs 11 residues. Trimming stripped 7 bases from V and 0 bases from J, with 7 bases between. The germline V gene encodes CDR1 SQVTM and CDR2 ANQGSEA. The CDR3 region is CSGRTSYEQYF. The CDR3 region has the DNA TGCAGCGGTCGAACCTCCTACGAGCAGTACTTC.